This TCR beta chain derives from a study of human T cells and chemical hapten exposure. In the study overall: Minor volume differences among pooled libraries chiefly drove per-sample TCR yield variation.

Individual cDNA molecules each carried unique molecular identifiers attached by the library. Study processing details: Samples contained a median of approximately 100,000 TCRs, with a range of 23,224 to 690,600. One entry per CDR3 protein results from TCRdb running MiXCR on the RACE reads. These V and J calls originate from TCRdb's pipeline instead of the authors' own analysis. The top ten clones hold around 2.8% of a sample with just over 90,000 distinct CDR3 sequences, roughly 8.5% of them seen once. Time point described: healthy volunteer bleed at 2 weeks. Total RNA extraction was carried out from unfractionated whole blood. Study outcomes and limitations: There was no change with DPC sensitization in TCRs above 1 in 1000 frequency.

In the case of this clonotype: Its target is unknown.

The CDR3 runs to 13 residues. CDR1 is SGHNT and CDR2 is YENEEA in the germline V gene. V lost 5 bases, J lost 8 bases, and 14 bases lay in between. The chain employs TRBV11-3 and TRBJ2-3; D assignment may be TRBD1 or TRBD2 (6 bases each). This TCR came from a female donor in good health. Some clones in this sample may be carry-over from other donors' samples. What was sequenced was whole blood. The CDR3 here is CASSLGGQGTQYF. CDR3 bases: TGTGCCAGCAGCCTAGGGGGGCAGGGTACGCAGTATTTT. Full variable domain (remainder filled in from reference TRBV11-3 and TRBJ2-3): EAGVVQSPRYKIIEKKQPVAFWCNPISGHNTLYWYLQNLGQGPELLIRYENEEAVDDSQLPKDRFSAERLKGVDSTLKIQPAELGDSAVYLCASSLGGQGTQYFGPGTRLTVL.